This TCR beta chain was profiled in a study of shared clonotypes between healthy human individuals. Sequencing used immunoSEQ multiplex PCR; TCRdb keeps in-frame clones, though not all of them. The sample records around 1,900,000 clones, over 85% being singletons. On this clone: The antigen remains undetermined.

General study points: Estimated clonotype richness was generally higher in naive than memory subsets.

The naive CD8 fraction comprised CD45RO-negative cells positively selected for CCR7 and excluded terminally differentiated effector memory CD45RA+ cells. This receptor was identified in a man aged 18 to 30 in good health. Some clones in this sample may be carry-over from other donors' samples. What was sequenced was naive CD8+ T cells from PBMCs.

Here the CDR3 DNA reads TGCGCCAGCAGCCCGGAGATTCCCGGGAGGTCTCCCCTAGATGAGCAGTTCTTC. Its protein product is CASSPEIPGRSPLDEQFF. The rearrangement links TRBV5-1 to TRBJ2-1; 7 bases line up with TRBD2. The CDR3 is made up of 18 amino acids. Trimming removed 4 bases from V and 8 bases from J; junction bases left unmatched: 21. The V gene's germline CDR1 is SGHRS and CDR2 YFSETQ.